This T cell receptor beta chain was profiled in a study of T cell clusters in autoimmune cytopenias. Study-level results: Physiological T cell clusters of healthy donors were apparently absent in primary autoimmune cytopenia patients. No cluster-lack signature appeared between secondary cytopenia and chronic lymphocytic leukemia patients, apparently due to lymphoma masking.

TRB was amplified from 250 ng of peripheral blood genomic DNA per sample. A note on this clonotype: Antigen: not known.

Looked up from germline, CDR1 is MNHEY and CDR2 is SVGAGI. The CDR3 covers 14 residues. Multiplex touch-down PCR amplified TRB using TRB-A and TRB-B pools in one tube. For each CDR3 protein, TCRdb gives one entry from its re-call of the multiplex PCR reads, without DNA. Its listing shows over 6,500 distinct CDR3 sequences. This sample was also put to use in a study of T cell repertoires in aging, cancer and after chemotherapy. That work adds: Over several months to years, re-sampled healthy donor repertoires clearly shared clones. Compared with age-matched healthy donors, untreated hematological or solid cancer patients showed higher blood TCR clonality.

The sequence came from a human donor in good health. The sample comprised peripheral blood. The chain has TRBV6-5 and TRBJ2-7; TCRdb's D call of TRBD1 is untestable without DNA. The CDR3: CASTQGGGYYEQYF.